This T cell receptor (beta chain) was sequenced in a study of Graves' ophthalmopathy and Graves' hyperthyroidism. Study-wide results and caveats: Detected in blood as well were most expanded thyroid clonotypes with frequency above 0.001.

As for this clonotype: The antigen remains undetermined.

Patients newly diagnosed with hyperthyroidism, under 2 months' duration, were aged 18 to 65, the study reports. Ineligible for inclusion were patients with other autoimmune diseases, uncontrolled infections, pregnancy or lactation. The study amplified TCR beta CDR3 regions using RNA transcripts. HTBI primers served in a first-round RT-PCR, which a second-round multiplex PCR followed. TCRdb reanalysed the multiplex PCR reads using MiXCR and keeps one entry per CDR3 protein. This sample yields 560,000 or so distinct CDR3 sequences, of which under 45% are seen a single time; about 4.1% belongs to the top ten. The TCR comes from an adult man with Graves' hyperthyroidism. Input material: peripheral blood or thyroid tissue (not recorded which).

CDR3: CASNREFSFYGYTF. The CDR3 coding sequence is TGTGCCAGCAATAGGGAGTTCTCTTTCTATGGCTACACCTTC. The chain is built from TRBV25-1 and TRBJ1-2; unclear D gene. This CDR3 region has 14 residues. In germline, CDR1 is MGHDK, CDR2 SYGVNS. V lost 7 bases and J lost 4, with 16 bases in between.